Sequencing of this T cell receptor (beta chain) was carried out in a study of T cell responses to AZD1222 COVID-19 vaccine. As for the study in general: Second-dose recipients at about 4 or about 12 weeks were treated as one pooled group.

The CDR3 has 15 amino acids. V was cut by 6 bases and J by 11 bases, with 25 bases left in between. CDR1 is MRHNA and CDR2 is SNTAGT in the germline V gene. TCRdb's table, derived via immunoSEQ multiplex PCR, lists solely in-frame clones and lacks some. The sample includes 90,000 or so clones, over 75% seen only once; the top ten take about 19%. Study findings and constraints: Reportedly, nearly half the spike-specific TCRs target unmutated variant regions. Dominant at 160-218 and 743-854, vaccine-associated CD4 TCRs also spanned spike.

Points on this clone: The antigen is not known.

This receptor was identified in an adult in good health. Here the sequenced sample was peripheral blood, taken on day 0 of AZD1222 vaccination. The J gene is TRBJ1-1, the V gene TRBV6-4; D may be TRBD1 (6 bases). In DNA form, the CDR3 reads TGTGCCAGCAGGGGGGTGTGGGGGCAGGGCTTGATCGCTTTCTTT. Its protein is CASRGVWGQGLIAFF.